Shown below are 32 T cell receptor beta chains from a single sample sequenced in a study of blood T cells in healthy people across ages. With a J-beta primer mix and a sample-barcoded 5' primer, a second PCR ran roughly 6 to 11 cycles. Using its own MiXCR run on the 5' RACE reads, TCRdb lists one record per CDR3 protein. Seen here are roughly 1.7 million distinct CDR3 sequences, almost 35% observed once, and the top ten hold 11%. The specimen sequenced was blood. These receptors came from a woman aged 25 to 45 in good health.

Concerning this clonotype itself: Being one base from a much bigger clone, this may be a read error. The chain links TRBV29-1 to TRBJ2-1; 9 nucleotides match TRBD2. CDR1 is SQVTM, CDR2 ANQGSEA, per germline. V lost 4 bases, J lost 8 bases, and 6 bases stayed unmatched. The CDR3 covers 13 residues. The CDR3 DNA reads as TGCAGCGTTGGCGCGGGAGGGCGGGATGAGCAGTTCTTC. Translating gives CSVGAGGRDEQFF.

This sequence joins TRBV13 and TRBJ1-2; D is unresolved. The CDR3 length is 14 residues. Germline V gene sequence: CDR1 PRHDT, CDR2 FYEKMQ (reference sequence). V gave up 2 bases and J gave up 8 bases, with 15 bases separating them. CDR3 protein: CASSLKAPSEGYTF. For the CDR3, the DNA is TGTGCCAGCAGCTTAAAGGCGCCCTCAGAGGGCTACACCTTC. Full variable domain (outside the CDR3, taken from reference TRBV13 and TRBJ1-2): AAGVIQSPRHLIKEKRETATLKCYPIPRHDTVYWYQQGPGQDPQFLISFYEKMQSDKGSIPDRFSAQQFSDYHSELNMSSLELGDSALYFCASSLKAPSEGYTFGSGTRLTVV.

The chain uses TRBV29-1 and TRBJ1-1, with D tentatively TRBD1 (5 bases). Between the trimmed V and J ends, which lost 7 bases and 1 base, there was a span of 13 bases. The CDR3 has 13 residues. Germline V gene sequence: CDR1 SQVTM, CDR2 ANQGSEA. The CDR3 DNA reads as TGCAGCGGGTCCCCGGGGGGGAACACTGAAGCTTTCTTT. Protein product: CSGSPGGNTEAFF.

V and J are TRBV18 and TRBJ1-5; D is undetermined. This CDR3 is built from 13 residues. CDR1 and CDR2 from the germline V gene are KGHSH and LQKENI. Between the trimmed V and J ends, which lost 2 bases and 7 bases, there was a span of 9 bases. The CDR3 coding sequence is TGTGCCAGCTCACCAGGGGATTTACAGCCCCAGCATTTT. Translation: CASSPGDLQPQHF. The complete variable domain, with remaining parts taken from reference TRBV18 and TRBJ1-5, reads NAGVMQNPRHLVRRRGQEARLRCSPMKGHSHVYWYRQLPEEGLKFMVYLQKENIIDESGMPKERFSAEFPKEGPSILRIQQVVRGDSAAYFCASSPGDLQPQHFGDGTRLSIL.

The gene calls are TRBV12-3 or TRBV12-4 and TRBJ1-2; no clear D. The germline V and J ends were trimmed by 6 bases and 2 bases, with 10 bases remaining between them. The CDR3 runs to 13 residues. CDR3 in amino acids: CASRLSQNYGYTF. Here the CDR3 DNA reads TGTGCCAGCAGGTTGTCGCAGAACTATGGCTACACCTTC.

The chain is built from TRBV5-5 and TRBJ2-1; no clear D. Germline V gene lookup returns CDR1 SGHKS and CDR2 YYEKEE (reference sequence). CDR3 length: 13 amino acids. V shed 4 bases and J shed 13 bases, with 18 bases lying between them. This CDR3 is CASSPFGEETQFF. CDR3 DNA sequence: TGTGCCAGCAGCCCCTTTGGCGAAGAGACCCAGTTCTTC.

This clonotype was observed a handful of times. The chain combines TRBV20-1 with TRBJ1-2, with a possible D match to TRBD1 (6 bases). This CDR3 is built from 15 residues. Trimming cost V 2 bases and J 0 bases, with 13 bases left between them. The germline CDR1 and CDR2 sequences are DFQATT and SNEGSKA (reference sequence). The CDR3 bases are TGCAGTGCTAGACCGATCGGGACAACTAACTATGGCTACACCTTC. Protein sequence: CSARPIGTTNYGYTF.

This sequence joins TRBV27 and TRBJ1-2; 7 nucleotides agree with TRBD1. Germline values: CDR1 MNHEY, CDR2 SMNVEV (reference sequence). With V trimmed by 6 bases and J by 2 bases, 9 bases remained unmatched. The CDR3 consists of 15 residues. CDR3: CASRQRSGQNYGYTF. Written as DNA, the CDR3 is TGTGCCAGCAGGCAGAGGTCGGGACAGAACTATGGCTACACCTTC.

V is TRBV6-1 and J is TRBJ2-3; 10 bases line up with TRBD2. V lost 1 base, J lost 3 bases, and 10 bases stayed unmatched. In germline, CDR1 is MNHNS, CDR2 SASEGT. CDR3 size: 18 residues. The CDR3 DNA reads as TGTGCCAGCAGTGAAGTCTTGAGGGCTAGCGGGAGTACAGATACGCAGTATTTT. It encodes CASSEVLRASGSTDTQYF.

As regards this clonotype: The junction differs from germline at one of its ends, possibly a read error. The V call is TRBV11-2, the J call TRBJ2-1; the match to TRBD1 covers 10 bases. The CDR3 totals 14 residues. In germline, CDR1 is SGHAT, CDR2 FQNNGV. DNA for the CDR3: TGTGTCAGCAGCCGGGACAGGGGCTTTCGTGAGCAGTTCTTC. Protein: CVSSRDRGFREQFF.

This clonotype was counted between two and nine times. The CDR3 loop reads CSARDRVTNEKLFF. The CDR3 DNA sequence: TGCAGTGCTAGAGACCGGGTTACTAATGAAAAACTGTTTTTT. This chain connects TRBV20-1 to TRBJ1-4; D unclear. V gave up 0 bases and J gave up 2 bases, with 7 bases separating them. The CDR3 covers 14 residues. Germline V gene data show CDR1 as DFQATT and CDR2 as SNEGSKA (reference sequence).

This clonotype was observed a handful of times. The CDR3, as DNA: TGCAGTGCTAGACCACGGGACGGGGATCAGCCCCAGCATTTT. Encoded protein: CSARPRDGDQPQHF. The J gene is TRBJ1-5, the V gene TRBV20-1; tentatively, D is TRBD1 (5 bases). The length of the CDR3 is 14 residues. The germline gives CDR1 DFQATT, CDR2 SNEGSKA (reference sequence). V lost 2 bases to trimming and J lost 5 bases, with 13 bases between them.

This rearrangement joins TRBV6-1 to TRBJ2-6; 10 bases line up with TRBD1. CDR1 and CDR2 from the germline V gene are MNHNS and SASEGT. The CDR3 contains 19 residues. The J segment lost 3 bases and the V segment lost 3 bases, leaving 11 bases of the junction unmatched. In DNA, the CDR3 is TGTGCCAGCAGTGATAAGTTTACGGGACAGGGGTTTGGGGCCAACGTCCTGACTTTC. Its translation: CASSDKFTGQGFGANVLTF.

Here the CDR3 DNA reads TGTGCCAGCCAGTATGGAAGTCGTAACATTCAGTACTTC. Translated, it gives CASQYGSRNIQYF. The chain joins TRBV2 to TRBJ2-4, with D hard to call. V lost 8 bases and J 7 bases, leaving 15 bases between the germline ends. There are 13 residues in the CDR3. Germline V lookup: CDR1 SNHLY, CDR2 FYNNEI.

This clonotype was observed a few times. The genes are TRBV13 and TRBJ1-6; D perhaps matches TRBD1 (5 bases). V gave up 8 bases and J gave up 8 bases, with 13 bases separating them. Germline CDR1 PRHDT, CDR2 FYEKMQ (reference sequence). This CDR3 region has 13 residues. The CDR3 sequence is CASALQAYSPLHF. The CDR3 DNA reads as TGTGCCAGCGCCTTACAGGCATATTCACCCCTCCACTTT.

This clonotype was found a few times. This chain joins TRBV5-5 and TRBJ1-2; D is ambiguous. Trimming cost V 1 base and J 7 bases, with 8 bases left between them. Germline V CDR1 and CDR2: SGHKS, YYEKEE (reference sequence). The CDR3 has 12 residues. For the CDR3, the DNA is TGTGCCAGCAGCTTGACCTCTCTTGGCTACACCTTC. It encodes CASSLTSLGYTF.

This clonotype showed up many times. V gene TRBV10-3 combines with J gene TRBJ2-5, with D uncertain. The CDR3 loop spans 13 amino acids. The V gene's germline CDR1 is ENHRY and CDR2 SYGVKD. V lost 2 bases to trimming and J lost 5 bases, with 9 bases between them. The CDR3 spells CAISEDFRETQYF. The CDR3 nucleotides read TGTGCCATCAGTGAGGACTTTCGGGAGACCCAGTACTTC.

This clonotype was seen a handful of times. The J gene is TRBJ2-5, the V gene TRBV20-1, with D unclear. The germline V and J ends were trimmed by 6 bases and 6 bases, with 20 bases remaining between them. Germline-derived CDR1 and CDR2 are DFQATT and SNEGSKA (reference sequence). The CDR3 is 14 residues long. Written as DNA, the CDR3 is TGCAGTGCCTACGGAGCCAGAGGAGTAAAGACCCAGTACTTC. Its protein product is CSAYGARGVKTQYF.

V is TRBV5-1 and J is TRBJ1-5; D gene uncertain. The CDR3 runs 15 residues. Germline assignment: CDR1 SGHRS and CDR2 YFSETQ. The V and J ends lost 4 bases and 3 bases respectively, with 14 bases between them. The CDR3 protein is CASSLAPDNNQPQHF. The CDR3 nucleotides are TGCGCCAGCAGCCTGGCCCCAGACAACAATCAGCCCCAGCATTTT. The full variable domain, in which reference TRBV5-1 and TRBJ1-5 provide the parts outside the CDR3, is KAGVTQTPRYLIKTRGQQVTLSCSPISGHRSVSWYQQTPGQGLQFLFEYFSETQRNKGNFPGRFSGRQFSNSRSEMNVSTLELGDSALYLCASSLAPDNNQPQHFGDGTRLSIL.

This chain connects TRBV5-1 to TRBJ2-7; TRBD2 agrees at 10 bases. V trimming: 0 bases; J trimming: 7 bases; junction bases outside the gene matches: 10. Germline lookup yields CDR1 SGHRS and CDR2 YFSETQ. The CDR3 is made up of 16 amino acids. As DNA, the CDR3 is TGCGCCAGCAGCTTGGAAGCCCTAGCGGGAGACAATGAGCAGTACTTC. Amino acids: CASSLEALAGDNEQYF. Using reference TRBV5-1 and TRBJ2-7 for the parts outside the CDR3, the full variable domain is KAGVTQTPRYLIKTRGQQVTLSCSPISGHRSVSWYQQTPGQGLQFLFEYFSETQRNKGNFPGRFSGRQFSNSRSEMNVSTLELGDSALYLCASSLEALAGDNEQYFGPGTRLTVT.

The CDR3 protein is CATTRGTEAFF. In nucleotides, the CDR3 is TGTGCCACTACAAGGGGCACTGAAGCTTTCTTT. The chain joins TRBV21-1 to TRBJ1-1; TRBD1 was called by the table and not checked on the DNA. TRBV21-1 is annotated as a pseudogene. The CDR3 totals 11 residues.

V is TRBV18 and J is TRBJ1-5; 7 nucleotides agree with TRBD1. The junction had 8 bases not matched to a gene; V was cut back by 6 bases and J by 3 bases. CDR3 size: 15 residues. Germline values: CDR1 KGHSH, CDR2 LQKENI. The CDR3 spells CASSRQGSNNQPQHF. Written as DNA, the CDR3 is TGTGCCAGCTCGCGACAGGGTTCGAACAATCAGCCCCAGCATTTT.

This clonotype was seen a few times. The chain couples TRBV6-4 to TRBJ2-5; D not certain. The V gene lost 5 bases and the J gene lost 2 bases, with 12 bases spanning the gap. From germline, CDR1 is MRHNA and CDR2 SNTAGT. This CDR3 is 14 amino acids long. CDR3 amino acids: CASSPNTLQETQYF. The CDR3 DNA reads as TGTGCCAGCAGTCCTAACACTTTACAAGAGACCCAGTACTTC.

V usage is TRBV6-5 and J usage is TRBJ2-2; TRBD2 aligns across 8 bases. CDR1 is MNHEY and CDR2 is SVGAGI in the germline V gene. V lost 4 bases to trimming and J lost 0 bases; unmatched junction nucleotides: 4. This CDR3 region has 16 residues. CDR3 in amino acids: CASSLLAGTNTGELFF. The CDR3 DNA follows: TGTGCCAGCAGTTTGTTAGCGGGGACGAACACCGGGGAGCTGTTTTTT.

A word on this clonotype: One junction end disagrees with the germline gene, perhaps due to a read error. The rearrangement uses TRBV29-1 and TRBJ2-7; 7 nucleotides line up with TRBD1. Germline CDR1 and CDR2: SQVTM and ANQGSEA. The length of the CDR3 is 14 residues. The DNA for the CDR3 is TGCGGCGTTGAAGTGGGCGGACAGGCAAATGAGCAGTACTTC. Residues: CGVEVGGQANEQYF.

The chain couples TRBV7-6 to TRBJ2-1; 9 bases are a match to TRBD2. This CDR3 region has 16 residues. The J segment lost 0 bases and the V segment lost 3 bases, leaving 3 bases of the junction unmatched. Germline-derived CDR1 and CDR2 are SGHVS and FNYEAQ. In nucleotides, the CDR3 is TGTGCCAGCAGCTTCGGTAGCGGGAGCTCCTACAATGAGCAGTTCTTC. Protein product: CASSFGSGSSYNEQFF.

The CDR3 DNA follows: TGTGCCAGCAGCACCCCTCGGACCGACTCTGGAAACACCATATATTTT. It encodes CASSTPRTDSGNTIYF. The V call is TRBV7-9, the J call TRBJ1-3; D not certain. The CDR3 extends over 16 amino acids. Trimming removed 5 bases at V and 0 bases at J, with 14 bases between. CDR1 is SEHNR, CDR2 FQNEAQ, per germline (reference sequence).

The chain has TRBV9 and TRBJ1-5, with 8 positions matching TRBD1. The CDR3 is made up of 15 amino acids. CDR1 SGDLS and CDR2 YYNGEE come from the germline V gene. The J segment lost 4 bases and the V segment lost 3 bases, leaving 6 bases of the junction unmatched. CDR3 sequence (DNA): TGTGCCAGCAGCGCCGCGGACAGGGTTAATCAGCCCCAGCATTTT. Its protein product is CASSAADRVNQPQHF.

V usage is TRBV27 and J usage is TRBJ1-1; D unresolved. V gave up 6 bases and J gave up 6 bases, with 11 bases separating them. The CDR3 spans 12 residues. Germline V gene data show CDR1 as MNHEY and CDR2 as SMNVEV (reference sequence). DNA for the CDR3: TGTGCCAGCAGGACGGGAGTAGCTGAAGCTTTCTTT. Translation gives CASRTGVAEAFF.

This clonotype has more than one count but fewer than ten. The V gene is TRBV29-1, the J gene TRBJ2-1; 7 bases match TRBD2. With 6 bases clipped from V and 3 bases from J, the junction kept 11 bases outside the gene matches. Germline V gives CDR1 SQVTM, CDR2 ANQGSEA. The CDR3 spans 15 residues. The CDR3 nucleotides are TGCAGCGTCGGGGGGAAAGTGGGAGTCTACAATGAGCAGTTCTTC. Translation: CSVGGKVGVYNEQFF.

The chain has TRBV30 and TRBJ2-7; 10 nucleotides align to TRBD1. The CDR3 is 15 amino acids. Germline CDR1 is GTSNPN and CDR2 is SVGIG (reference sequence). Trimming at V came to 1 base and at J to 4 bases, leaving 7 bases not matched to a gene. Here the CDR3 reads CAWSDLWDRGYEQYF. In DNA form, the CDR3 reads TGTGCCTGGAGTGACCTTTGGGACAGGGGATACGAGCAGTACTTC.

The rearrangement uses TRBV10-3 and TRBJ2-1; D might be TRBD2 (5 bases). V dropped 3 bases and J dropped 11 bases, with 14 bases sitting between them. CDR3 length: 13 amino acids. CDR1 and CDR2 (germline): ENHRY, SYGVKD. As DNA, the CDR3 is TGTGCCATCAGTGATGACTACCCGAGCAAGCAGTTCTTC. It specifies CAISDDYPSKQFF.